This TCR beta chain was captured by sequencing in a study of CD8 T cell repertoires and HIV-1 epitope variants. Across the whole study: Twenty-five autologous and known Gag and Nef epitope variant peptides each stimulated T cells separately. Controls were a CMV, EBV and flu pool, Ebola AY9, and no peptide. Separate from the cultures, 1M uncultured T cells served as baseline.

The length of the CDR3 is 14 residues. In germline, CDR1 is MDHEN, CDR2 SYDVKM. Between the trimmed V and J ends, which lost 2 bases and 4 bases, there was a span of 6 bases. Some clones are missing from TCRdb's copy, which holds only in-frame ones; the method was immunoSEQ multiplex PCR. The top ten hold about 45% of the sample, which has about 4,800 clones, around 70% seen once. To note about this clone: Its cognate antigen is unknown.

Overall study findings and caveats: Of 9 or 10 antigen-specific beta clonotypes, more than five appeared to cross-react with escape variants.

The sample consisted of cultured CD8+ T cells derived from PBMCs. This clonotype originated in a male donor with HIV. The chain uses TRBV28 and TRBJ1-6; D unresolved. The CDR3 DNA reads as TGTGCCAGCAGTTTAATGGAGTATAATTCACCCCTCCACTTT. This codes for CASSLMEYNSPLHF.